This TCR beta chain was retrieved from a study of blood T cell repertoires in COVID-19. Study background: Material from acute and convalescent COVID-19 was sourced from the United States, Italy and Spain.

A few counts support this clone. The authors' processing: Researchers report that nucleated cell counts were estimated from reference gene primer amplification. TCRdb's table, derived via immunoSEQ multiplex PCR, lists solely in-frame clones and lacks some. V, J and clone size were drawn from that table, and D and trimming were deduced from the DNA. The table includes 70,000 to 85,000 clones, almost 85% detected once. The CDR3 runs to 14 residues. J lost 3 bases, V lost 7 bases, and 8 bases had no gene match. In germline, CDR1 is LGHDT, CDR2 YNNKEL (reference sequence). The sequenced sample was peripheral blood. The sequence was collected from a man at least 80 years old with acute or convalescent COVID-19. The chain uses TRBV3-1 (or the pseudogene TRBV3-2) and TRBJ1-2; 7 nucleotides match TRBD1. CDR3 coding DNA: TGTGCCAGCACCCGGACAGGCGTGCACTATGGCTACACCTTC. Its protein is CASTRTGVHYGYTF.